Listed below are T cell receptor beta chains from one sample, sequenced in a study of control samples from healthy donors and cancer patients. The assay was immunoSEQ multiplex PCR, and TCRdb's table has in-frame clones only and misses some. The table shows some 120,000 clones, with about 88% occurring only once. Sample: blood. The receptors come from a man over 45 in good health. CDR3s include the opening cysteine and the closing phenylalanine or tryptophan. D genes are given only for firm matches. Expanded clones get a size class; other rows say once, few or many, or leave the size out.

TRBJ2-7	TRBV5-1	NA	NA	TGCGCCAGCAGCTTGACGGGGACGGAATACGAGCAGTACTTC	CASSLTGTEYEQYF
TRBJ1-2	TRBV7-9	NA	NA	TGTGCCAGCAGCTTACAGGGGCCGCTTAACTATGGCTACACCTTC	CASSLQGPLNYGYTF
TRBJ2-5	TRBV5-1	NA	TRBD2	TGCGCCAGCAGCGCGACCCTAGCGGGGGGGCCGGAGACCCAGTACTTC	CASSATLAGGPETQYF
TRBJ2-3	TRBV7-3	NA	TRBD1	TGTGCCAGCAGCCGGGGACAGAGCACAGATACGCAGTATTTT	CASSRGQSTDTQYF
TRBJ2-5	TRBV30	once	NA	TGTGCCTGGAAAAGAGAGACCCAGTACTTC	CAWKRETQYF
TRBJ2-1	TRBV5-3	NA	TRBD1	TGTGCCAGAAGTCAGGGGGCCTCCTACAATGAGCAGTTCTTC	CARSQGASYNEQFF
TRBJ1-2	TRBV24-1	NA	NA	TGTGCCACCAGTGATTTTAGAGGAGAAGGCTACACCTTC	CATSDFRGEGYTF
TRBJ1-2	TRBV5-1	NA	TRBD1	TGCGCCAGCAGCCCGGGACAGGGGCGAGGCTACACCTTC	CASSPGQGRGYTF
TRBJ2-3	TRBV25-1	once	TRBD1	TGTGCCAGCAGTGGAAATCCGGGACAGGGAGATACGCAGTATTTT	CASSGNPGQGDTQYF
TRBJ1-3	TRBV2	NA	TRBD1	TGTGCCTGTTCGAAGGACAGGGCTGATTCTGGAAACACCATATATTTT	CACSKDRADSGNTIYF
TRBJ1-5	TRBV4-2	NA	NA	TGTGCCAGCAGTCAACAGGGTAGCCGTGATCAGCCCCAGCATTTT	CASSQQGSRDQPQHF
TRBJ2-5	TRBV2	few	NA	TGTGCCAGCAGTGGGTCCGAGACCCAGTACTTC	CASSGSETQYF
TRBJ2-2	TRBV5-1	NA	NA	TGCGCCAGCAGCTTGGCATGGCAGACTACCGGGGAGCTGTTTTTT	CASSLAWQTTGELFF
TRBJ1-2	TRBV20-1	NA	NA	TGCAGTGCCGTTGGGCGTTATGGCTACACCTTC	CSAVGRYGYTF
TRBJ1-1	TRBV6-2/TRBV6-3	NA	NA	TGTGCCAGCAGTTACTCGAGTATGGGGGGCTCGGGCACTGAAGCTTTCTTT	CASSYSSMGGSGTEAFF
TRBJ1-6	TRBV5-4	NA	TRBD1	TGTGCCAGCAGCCTCCGGACAGGGGCGAATTCACCCCTCCACTTT	CASSLRTGANSPLHF
TRBJ1-5	TRBV28	NA	NA	TGTGCCAGCAGCCTGGACAGCCTCAATCAGCCCCAGCATTTT	CASSLDSLNQPQHF
TRBJ2-2	TRBV5-5	NA	NA	TGTGCCAGCAGCTTGGCCCCCACCGGGGAGCTGTTTTTT	CASSLAPTGELFF
TRBJ2-6	TRBV3-1/TRBV3-2	few	NA	TGTGCCAGCAGCCGGGGGGGCACGACTGGGGCCAACGTCCTGACTTTC	CASSRGGTTGANVLTF
TRBJ2-1	TRBV5-1	few	TRBD2	TGCGCCAGCAGCTTGGCTAGCGGGGTTTACAATGAGCAGTTCTTC	CASSLASGVYNEQFF
TRBJ2-2	TRBV6-4	NA	NA	TGTGCCAGCCGAGTTATTGGGGATACCGGGGAGCTGTTTTTT	CASRVIGDTGELFF
TRBJ2-1	TRBV19	NA	NA	TGTGCCAGTAGTCCCGGGACGGCCACTAATGAGCAGTTCTTC	CASSPGTATNEQFF
TRBJ2-5	TRBV7-9	once	NA	TGTGCCAGCAGCTTAGCTGTAGGTCAGTACCAAGAGACCCAGTACTTC	CASSLAVGQYQETQYF
TRBJ2-1	TRBV3-1/TRBV3-2	NA	NA	TGTGCCAGCAGCCAAGCCCTGACTTGGGATGAGCAGTTCTTC	CASSQALTWDEQFF
TRBJ1-1	TRBV5-4	few	TRBD1	TGTGCCAGCAGCTCGCGACAGGGGCGCGGTGAAGCTTTCTTT	CASSSRQGRGEAFF
TRBJ2-2	TRBV27	once	NA	TGTGCCAGCAGTTTACGACGAGACACCGGGGAGCTGTTTTTT	CASSLRRDTGELFF
TRBJ2-7	TRBV11-2	NA	NA	TGTGCCAGCAGCTCCGACGGCTACGAGCAGTACTTC	CASSSDGYEQYF
TRBJ2-2	TRBV10-2	NA	TRBD2	TGCGCCAGCAGTGAGCGGCTAGCGGGGATGGGCGGGGAGCTGTTTTTT	CASSERLAGMGGELFF
TRBJ2-7	TRBV30	NA	NA	TGTGCCTGGAGTGTATCTAGCCCCGGGGGCGAGCAGTACTTC	CAWSVSSPGGEQYF
TRBJ2-5	TRBV19	NA	NA	TGTGCCAGTGGAACAGGGAGGGAGACCCAGTACTTC	CASGTGRETQYF
TRBJ2-7	TRBV15	few	NA	TGTGCCACCAGCCCGCAAGTTGGCGCCTACGAGCAGTACTTC	CATSPQVGAYEQYF
TRBJ2-3	TRBV11-3	NA	TRBD2	TGTGCCAGCAGCTTAGGCGGGACTAGCGGGGGGAGCACAGATACGCAGTATTTT	CASSLGGTSGGSTDTQYF
TRBJ1-1	TRBV4-1	few	NA	TGCGCCAGCAGCCATTCTCCACTCCGAACCACGCGGGACACTGAAGCTTTCTTT	CASSHSPLRTTRDTEAFF
TRBJ2-5	TRBV19	NA	NA	TGTGCCAGTAGTTCCCATAGGCAGGGTGGTTGGGAGACCCAGTACTTC	CASSSHRQGGWETQYF
TRBJ2-5	TRBV5-1	NA	NA	TGCGCCAGCAGCTTGGTGGACCCGAGTTGGGGGATTGAGACCCAGTACTTC	CASSLVDPSWGIETQYF
TRBJ2-2	TRBV28	once	TRBD2	TGTGCCAGCAGTTTAACCCGGGGGGTGACCGGGGAGCTGTTTTTT	CASSLTRGVTGELFF
TRBJ1-2	TRBV30	NA	TRBD1	TGTGCCTGGGAGCCAGGGGGTAACTATGGCTACACCTTC	CAWEPGGNYGYTF
TRBJ1-4	TRBV5-1	NA	NA	TGCGCCAGCAGCGGGGGGAGTGGAACTAATGAAAAACTGTTTTTT	CASSGGSGTNEKLFF
TRBJ2-3	TRBV7-3	NA	NA	TGTGCCAGCAGCTTGGGGAGATTCACAGATACGCAGTATTTT	CASSLGRFTDTQYF
TRBJ1-1	TRBV5-1	many	TRBD1	TGCGCCAGCAGCTCTAAGACATTCGGGACAGGGACTGAAGCTTTCTTT	CASSSKTFGTGTEAFF
TRBJ2-3	TRBV14	NA	NA	TGTGCCAGCAGCCATCTCGATTTCGGGACTGCCTGGAGAGATACGCAGTATTTT	CASSHLDFGTAWRDTQYF